This is a list of T cell receptor beta chains from one sample in a study of shared clonotypes between healthy human individuals. Measured with immunoSEQ multiplex PCR; TCRdb has only the in-frame clones, and not every one. Of roughly 2.1 million clones in the sample, just over 90% were seen once. Specimen: naive CD8+ T cells from PBMCs. These receptors all stem from a man between 18 and 29 years old in good health. Some clones in this sample may be carry-over from other donors' samples. Each CDR3 is given with its conserved first and last residue. D genes are given only for firm matches. Size is stated for part of the rows, as once, few or many counts, or as a class when the clone is expanded.

d_gene: TRBD1
abundance: once
v_gene: TRBV27
j_gene: TRBJ2-2
CDR3aa: CASSFNPGQGGLFF
CDR3nt: TGTGCCAGCAGTTTTAACCCTGGACAGGGAGGGCTGTTTTTT

d_gene: NA
abundance: NA
v_gene: TRBV27
j_gene: TRBJ2-7
CDR3aa: CASRAGQTSSYEQYF
CDR3nt: TGTGCCAGCAGGGCGGGACAGACAAGCTCCTACGAGCAGTACTTC

d_gene: NA
abundance: NA
v_gene: TRBV4-1
j_gene: TRBJ2-1
CDR3aa: CASTPTVSVTYNEQFF
CDR3nt: TGCGCCAGCACTCCGACGGTTTCGGTAACCTACAATGAGCAGTTCTTC

d_gene: NA
abundance: NA
v_gene: TRBV7-9
j_gene: TRBJ2-1
CDR3aa: CASSQGASGSSSYNEQFF
CDR3nt: TGTGCCAGCAGCCAGGGGGCCAGCGGGAGTAGCTCCTACAATGAGCAGTTCTTC

d_gene: NA
abundance: NA
v_gene: TRBV4-1
j_gene: TRBJ2-1
CDR3aa: CASSQVPGFSGLYNEQFF
CDR3nt: TGCGCCAGCAGCCAAGTTCCTGGGTTCAGCGGTCTATACAATGAGCAGTTCTTC

d_gene: NA
abundance: NA
v_gene: TRBV5-1
j_gene: TRBJ1-2
CDR3aa: CASSPSGAYGYGYTF
CDR3nt: TGCGCCAGCAGCCCCAGTGGGGCGTACGGCTATGGCTACACCTTC

d_gene: NA
abundance: NA
v_gene: TRBV27
j_gene: TRBJ1-1
CDR3aa: CASSFLPLTFNTEAFF
CDR3nt: TGTGCCAGCAGTTTTTTACCCCTGACTTTTAACACTGAAGCTTTCTTT

d_gene: TRBD1
abundance: NA
v_gene: TRBV27
j_gene: TRBJ1-1
CDR3aa: CASKNTGDKEAFF
CDR3nt: TGTGCCAGCAAAAATACAGGGGATAAAGAAGCTTTCTTT

d_gene: TRBD1
abundance: NA
v_gene: TRBV10-3
j_gene: TRBJ1-1
CDR3aa: CAISESIQGENTEAFF
CDR3nt: TGTGCCATCAGTGAGTCGATACAGGGGGAGAACACTGAAGCTTTCTTT

d_gene: NA
abundance: NA
v_gene: TRBV5-1
j_gene: TRBJ2-2
CDR3aa: CASSSPGASGELFF
CDR3nt: TGCGCCAGCAGCTCCCCGGGGGCAAGCGGGGAGCTGTTTTTT

d_gene: NA
abundance: NA
v_gene: TRBV9
j_gene: TRBJ1-1
CDR3aa: CASSAPQARNTEAFF
CDR3nt: TGTGCCAGCAGCGCCCCTCAAGCTCGGAATACTGAAGCTTTCTTT

d_gene: NA
abundance: once
v_gene: TRBV7-9
j_gene: TRBJ2-1
CDR3aa: CASSLDRGYNEQFF
CDR3nt: TGTGCCAGCAGCTTAGACCGGGGATACAATGAGCAGTTCTTC

d_gene: NA
abundance: few
v_gene: TRBV18
j_gene: TRBJ1-4
CDR3aa: CASSPLAGLEKLFF
CDR3nt: TGTGCCAGCTCACCTCTCGCGGGCCTTGAAAAACTGTTTTTT

d_gene: NA
abundance: NA
v_gene: TRBV19
j_gene: TRBJ1-2
CDR3aa: CASSPRGTSYGYTF
CDR3nt: TGTGCCAGTAGTCCTAGAGGGACGTCCTATGGCTACACCTTC

d_gene: NA
abundance: once
v_gene: TRBV5-6
j_gene: TRBJ2-7
CDR3aa: CASSRGDNPYEQYF
CDR3nt: TGTGCCAGCAGCCGTGGGGACAATCCCTACGAGCAGTACTTC

d_gene: NA
abundance: NA
v_gene: TRBV11-2
j_gene: TRBJ2-7
CDR3aa: CASSPGPSHEQYF
CDR3nt: TGTGCCAGCAGCCCGGGCCCGTCCCACGAGCAGTACTTC

d_gene: NA
abundance: NA
v_gene: TRBV28
j_gene: TRBJ1-2
CDR3aa: CASTGEENHEGYGYTF
CDR3nt: TGTGCCAGCACAGGGGAAGAAAACCATGAGGGCTATGGCTACACCTTC

d_gene: NA
abundance: NA
v_gene: TRBV27
j_gene: TRBJ1-2
CDR3aa: CASSLTPGAGTYGYTF
CDR3nt: TGTGCCAGCAGTTTAACGCCCGGGGCAGGAACCTATGGCTACACCTTC

d_gene: NA
abundance: NA
v_gene: TRBV7-9
j_gene: TRBJ2-2
CDR3aa: CASTPFGGNTGELFF
CDR3nt: TGTGCCAGCACCCCGTTTGGCGGTAACACCGGGGAGCTGTTTTTT

d_gene: TRBD2
abundance: NA
v_gene: TRBV7-9
j_gene: TRBJ2-3
CDR3aa: CASSLIAGGLGTQYF
CDR3nt: TGTGCCAGCAGCCTTATAGCGGGGGGCCTTGGTACGCAGTATTTT

d_gene: TRBD1
abundance: NA
v_gene: TRBV5-6
j_gene: TRBJ2-7
CDR3aa: CASSLRDSAYEQYF
CDR3nt: TGTGCCAGCAGCCTCCGGGACAGTGCCTACGAGCAGTACTTC

d_gene: TRBD1
abundance: NA
v_gene: TRBV5-6
j_gene: TRBJ2-7
CDR3aa: CASSYSGTGVLSEQYF
CDR3nt: TGTGCCAGCAGCTACTCCGGGACAGGGGTATTAAGCGAGCAGTACTTC

d_gene: TRBD2
abundance: NA
v_gene: TRBV9
j_gene: TRBJ2-1
CDR3aa: CASSASGMGNEQFF
CDR3nt: TGTGCCAGCAGCGCTAGCGGGATGGGCAATGAGCAGTTCTTC

d_gene: TRBD1
abundance: NA
v_gene: TRBV19
j_gene: TRBJ2-1
CDR3aa: CASSSRQGALNEQFF
CDR3nt: TGTGCCAGTAGTAGCAGACAGGGGGCTTTGAATGAGCAGTTCTTC

d_gene: NA
abundance: NA
v_gene: TRBV15
j_gene: TRBJ2-7
CDR3aa: CATSPPGYEQYF
CDR3nt: TGTGCCACCTCTCCCCCGGGCTACGAGCAGTACTTC

d_gene: TRBD2
abundance: NA
v_gene: TRBV27
j_gene: TRBJ2-1
CDR3aa: CASSQLAGAYNEQFF
CDR3nt: TGTGCCAGCAGCCAACTAGCGGGAGCTTACAATGAGCAGTTCTTC

d_gene: NA
abundance: NA
v_gene: TRBV6-5
j_gene: TRBJ1-5
CDR3aa: CASSWTGQPQHF
CDR3nt: TGTGCCAGCAGTTGGACGGGCCAGCCCCAGCATTTT

d_gene: TRBD1
abundance: once
v_gene: TRBV2
j_gene: TRBJ1-1
CDR3aa: CASSAGQGTPFTPLNTEAFF
CDR3nt: TGTGCCAGCAGTGCGGGACAGGGGACTCCCTTTACCCCGCTGAACACTGAAGCTTTCTTT

d_gene: NA
abundance: NA
v_gene: TRBV4-1
j_gene: TRBJ2-7
CDR3aa: CASSPATASYEQYF
CDR3nt: TGCGCCAGCAGCCCGGCTACCGCTTCCTACGAGCAGTACTTC

d_gene: TRBD2
abundance: NA
v_gene: TRBV7-9
j_gene: TRBJ2-7
CDR3aa: CASLPGLAGSSAYEQYF
CDR3nt: TGTGCCAGCTTACCGGGACTAGCGGGAAGCTCCGCCTACGAGCAGTACTTC

d_gene: NA
abundance: NA
v_gene: TRBV7-9
j_gene: TRBJ1-2
CDR3aa: CASSFQGWRIYGYTF
CDR3nt: TGTGCCAGCAGCTTCCAGGGTTGGAGGATTTATGGCTACACCTTC

d_gene: NA
abundance: NA
v_gene: TRBV5-5
j_gene: TRBJ2-7
CDR3aa: CASSGRTQAGILSEQYF
CDR3nt: TGTGCCAGCAGCGGTCGTACCCAGGCGGGGATATTATCCGAGCAGTACTTC

d_gene: NA
abundance: NA
v_gene: TRBV9
j_gene: TRBJ1-1
CDR3aa: CASSVAGFMNTEAFF
CDR3nt: TGTGCCAGCAGCGTAGCCGGGTTCATGAACACTGAAGCTTTCTTT

d_gene: NA
abundance: NA
v_gene: TRBV4-1
j_gene: TRBJ1-1
CDR3aa: CASSLVTVNTEAFF
CDR3nt: TGCGCCAGCAGCCTGGTCACCGTCAACACTGAAGCTTTCTTT

d_gene: TRBD1
abundance: NA
v_gene: TRBV7-9
j_gene: TRBJ2-3
CDR3aa: CASTNQGAADTQYF
CDR3nt: TGTGCCAGCACCAACCAGGGGGCCGCAGATACGCAGTATTTT

d_gene: NA
abundance: NA
v_gene: TRBV11-2
j_gene: TRBJ2-7
CDR3aa: CASSLEGPYEQYF
CDR3nt: TGTGCCAGCAGCTTAGAGGGCCCGTACGAGCAGTACTTC

d_gene: NA
abundance: NA
v_gene: TRBV7-9
j_gene: TRBJ2-1
CDR3aa: CASSSLSYNEQFF
CDR3nt: TGTGCCAGCAGCTCACTCTCCTACAATGAGCAGTTCTTC

d_gene: TRBD2
abundance: once
v_gene: TRBV28
j_gene: TRBJ2-3
CDR3aa: CASSFGLARTDTQYF
CDR3nt: TGTGCCAGCAGTTTTGGACTAGCGCGCACAGATACGCAGTATTTT

d_gene: NA
abundance: NA
v_gene: TRBV9
j_gene: TRBJ2-3
CDR3aa: CASSVGISTDTQYF
CDR3nt: TGTGCCAGCAGCGTAGGGATTAGCACAGATACGCAGTATTTT

d_gene: NA
abundance: NA
v_gene: TRBV27
j_gene: TRBJ1-4
CDR3aa: CASSYAGDNEKLFF
CDR3nt: TGTGCCAGCAGTTACGCCGGAGATAATGAAAAACTGTTTTTT

d_gene: NA
abundance: NA
v_gene: TRBV25-1
j_gene: TRBJ2-5
CDR3aa: CASSYRGGQETQYF
CDR3nt: TGTGCCAGCAGCTACAGGGGAGGCCAAGAGACCCAGTACTTC

d_gene: NA
abundance: NA
v_gene: TRBV11-2
j_gene: TRBJ2-1
CDR3aa: CASSSIGYNEQFF
CDR3nt: TGTGCCAGCAGCTCCATAGGGTACAATGAGCAGTTCTTC

d_gene: NA
abundance: NA
v_gene: TRBV15
j_gene: TRBJ1-1
CDR3aa: CATSDKGGISGYTEAFF
CDR3nt: TGTGCCACCAGCGACAAAGGGGGAATCAGTGGATACACTGAAGCTTTCTTT

d_gene: NA
abundance: NA
v_gene: TRBV19
j_gene: TRBJ2-1
CDR3aa: CATSGAPANEQFF
CDR3nt: TGTGCCACCTCCGGGGCCCCGGCCAATGAGCAGTTCTTC

d_gene: TRBD1
abundance: once
v_gene: TRBV7-6
j_gene: TRBJ2-1
CDR3aa: CASSDRTGVSNEQFF
CDR3nt: TGTGCCAGCAGCGACCGGACAGGGGTGTCCAATGAGCAGTTCTTC

d_gene: NA
abundance: NA
v_gene: TRBV18
j_gene: TRBJ2-3
CDR3aa: CASSPWLLQGIGADTQYF
CDR3nt: TGTGCCAGCTCTCCCTGGTTACTACAGGGAATAGGGGCAGATACGCAGTATTTT

d_gene: TRBD2
abundance: once
v_gene: TRBV4-1
j_gene: TRBJ2-7
CDR3aa: CASSQDALAGGDEQYF
CDR3nt: TGCGCCAGCAGCCAAGATGCGCTAGCGGGAGGAGACGAGCAGTACTTC

d_gene: TRBD1
abundance: NA
v_gene: TRBV11-2
j_gene: TRBJ1-2
CDR3aa: CASSSLLQGADGYTF
CDR3nt: TGTGCCAGCAGCTCCTTACTACAGGGGGCAGATGGCTACACCTTC

d_gene: NA
abundance: NA
v_gene: TRBV7-6
j_gene: TRBJ2-6
CDR3aa: CASSPLVPGANVLTF
CDR3nt: TGTGCCAGCAGCCCCTTAGTCCCTGGGGCCAACGTCCTGACTTTC

d_gene: TRBD2
abundance: once
v_gene: TRBV11-2
j_gene: TRBJ2-1
CDR3aa: CASSTRLAGSYNEQFF
CDR3nt: TGTGCCAGCAGCACCCGACTAGCGGGCTCCTACAATGAGCAGTTCTTC

d_gene: TRBD1
abundance: NA
v_gene: TRBV4-3
j_gene: TRBJ1-2
CDR3aa: CASSHHLTGDDGYTF
CDR3nt: TGCGCCAGCAGCCACCATCTCACAGGGGACGATGGCTACACCTTC

d_gene: TRBD1
abundance: NA
v_gene: TRBV27
j_gene: TRBJ2-5
CDR3aa: CASSLRDRARETQYF
CDR3nt: TGTGCCAGCAGTCTCCGGGACAGGGCGCGGGAGACCCAGTACTTC

d_gene: NA
abundance: NA
v_gene: TRBV5-5
j_gene: TRBJ2-5
CDR3aa: CASSLARYQETQYF
CDR3nt: TGTGCCAGCAGCTTGGCCCGGTACCAAGAGACCCAGTACTTC

d_gene: NA
abundance: NA
v_gene: TRBV2
j_gene: TRBJ2-7
CDR3aa: CASSEGTSSTLPYEQYF
CDR3nt: TGTGCCAGCAGTGAAGGGACATCCTCCACCCTGCCCTACGAGCAGTACTTC

d_gene: TRBD2
abundance: NA
v_gene: TRBV2
j_gene: TRBJ2-1
CDR3aa: CASLDGRAVSEQFF
CDR3nt: TGTGCCAGCTTGGACGGGAGGGCCGTAAGTGAGCAGTTCTTC

d_gene: TRBD1
abundance: NA
v_gene: TRBV5-1
j_gene: TRBJ2-3
CDR3aa: CASSSLDRGNTQYF
CDR3nt: TGCGCCAGCAGCTCCCTGGACAGGGGGAATACGCAGTATTTT

d_gene: NA
abundance: NA
v_gene: TRBV27
j_gene: TRBJ2-7
CDR3aa: CATRDLERNEQYF
CDR3nt: TGTGCCACTCGGGATCTTGAGAGAAACGAGCAGTACTTC

d_gene: NA
abundance: NA
v_gene: TRBV9
j_gene: TRBJ2-1
CDR3aa: CASSVARRGHSNEQFF
CDR3nt: TGTGCCAGCAGCGTAGCACGGAGGGGGCATTCCAATGAGCAGTTCTTC

d_gene: TRBD2
abundance: NA
v_gene: TRBV7-6
j_gene: TRBJ2-2
CDR3aa: CASSLVGLAVTAGELFF
CDR3nt: TGTGCCAGCAGCTTAGTGGGGCTAGCGGTTACGGCCGGGGAGCTGTTTTTT

d_gene: TRBD2
abundance: once
v_gene: TRBV9
j_gene: TRBJ2-2
CDR3aa: CASSPWTSGTGELFF
CDR3nt: TGTGCCAGCAGCCCCTGGACTAGCGGGACCGGGGAGCTGTTTTTT